These 16 T cell receptor beta chains were sequenced from one sample in a study of blood T cell repertoires in COVID-19. The method was immunoSEQ multiplex PCR; TCRdb's version includes in-frame clones alone and lacks a portion of them. The sample contains some 190,000 clones, approximately 89% of which appear only once. Source material: PBMCs or T cells enriched from blood (not recorded which). Source of these receptors: a woman aged 35 to 49 with acute COVID-19.

This clone was seen only once. The chain uses TRBV28 and TRBJ1-6; 7 bases are shared with TRBD1. Unmatched junction bases numbered 16, after V lost 1 base and J lost 7 bases. The germline CDR1 and CDR2 sequences are MDHEN and SYDVKM. The CDR3 consists of 19 residues. CDR3 sequence: CASSLFWDPNRGFNSPLHF. CDR3 in DNA: TGTGCCAGCAGTTTATTCTGGGATCCAAACAGGGGTTTCAATTCACCCCTCCACTTT.

This chain links TRBV9 with TRBJ2-2; tentatively, D is TRBD1 (6 bases). Between the trimmed V and J ends, which lost 3 bases and 4 bases, there was a span of 13 bases. The CDR3 loop spans 15 amino acids. Germline assignment: CDR1 SGDLS and CDR2 YYNGEE. CDR3 sequence: CASSGGVGATGELFF. The CDR3 bases are TGTGCCAGCAGCGGAGGGGTGGGGGCCACCGGGGAGCTGTTTTTT.

V usage is TRBV5-1 and J usage is TRBJ2-5; 7 nucleotides match TRBD1. Germline V lookup: CDR1 SGHRS, CDR2 YFSETQ. Losses at the gene ends were 0 bases for V and 5 bases for J; bases not matched to a gene: 10. This CDR3 is 16 amino acids long. CDR3 in amino acids: CASSLVGGAVLETQYF. In DNA form, the CDR3 reads TGCGCCAGCAGCTTGGTAGGGGGCGCGGTATTGGAGACCCAGTACTTC.

This rearrangement joins TRBV4-1 to TRBJ1-2, with 8 bases identical to TRBD1. Germline values: CDR1 MGHRA, CDR2 YSYEKL. The CDR3 loop spans 16 amino acids. V was clipped by 0 bases and J by 4 bases; unmatched bases: 7. DNA of the CDR3: TGCGCCAGCAGCCAAGACGAGGGGACAGGAGTCTATGGCTACACCTTC. Translation gives CASSQDEGTGVYGYTF.

This clone has just a few counts. The chain combines TRBV12-5 with TRBJ2-6; 8 nucleotides agree with TRBD1. The length of the CDR3 is 18 residues. Germline V lookup: CDR1 LGHNT, CDR2 FRNRAP. With 2 bases clipped from V and 1 base from J, the junction kept 7 bases outside the gene matches. The CDR3 loop is CASGLHTGGISGANVLTF. CDR3 bases: TGTGCTAGTGGTTTGCATACAGGGGGGATATCTGGGGCCAACGTCCTGACTTTC.

The V call is TRBV3-1 (or the pseudogene TRBV3-2), the J call TRBJ2-7; 8 bases align to TRBD1. V was pared by 0 bases and J by 3 bases, with 13 bases of the junction left unmatched. CDR1 is LGHDT and CDR2 is YNNKEL in the germline V gene (reference sequence). The CDR3 contains 18 residues. CDR3 DNA sequence: TGTGCCAGCAGCCAAGATTTGCCCGGACAGGGTTTACTCTACGAGCAGTACTTC. It is translated as CASSQDLPGQGLLYEQYF.

The gene calls are TRBV12-5 and TRBJ1-4; D unclear. Trimming pared 9 bases from V and 6 bases from J, leaving 11 bases between. Per the germline V gene, CDR1 is LGHNT and CDR2 is FRNRAP. This CDR3 is 12 amino acids long. The CDR3 reads CASGGVDEKLFF. CDR3 in DNA: TGTGCTAGCGGCGGGGTGGATGAAAAACTGTTTTTT.

V gene TRBV2 combines with J gene TRBJ2-3, with a tentative D call TRBD2 (5 bases). Trimming removed 4 bases at V and 3 bases at J, with 14 bases between. Per germline, CDR1 SNHLY and CDR2 FYNNEI. The length of the CDR3 is 15 residues. CDR3 sequence: CASSGVEGETDTQYF. The CDR3 DNA reads as TGTGCCAGCAGTGGTGTAGAGGGAGAGACAGATACGCAGTATTTT.

This chain connects TRBV27 to TRBJ1-5, with 10 bases matching TRBD1. The CDR3 sequence is 15 residues long. The germline V gene has CDR1 MNHEY and CDR2 SMNVEV (reference sequence). The V and J ends lost 4 bases and 6 bases, in that order; junction bases with no gene match: 6. CDR3 nucleotide sequence: TGTGCCAGCAGTTCCGGGACAGGGGTATTTCAGCCCCAGCATTTT. Translating gives CASSSGTGVFQPQHF.

The chain employs TRBV5-1 and TRBJ2-3; D gene unclear. Germline lookup yields CDR1 SGHRS and CDR2 YFSETQ. The CDR3 extends over 13 amino acids. Trimming left V 1 base short and J 4 bases short, with 7 bases between. DNA for the CDR3: TGCGCCAGCAGCTTGATCCTAGCAGATACGCAGTATTTT. It translates to CASSLILADTQYF.

This chain uses TRBV3-1 (or the pseudogene TRBV3-2) with TRBJ1-2; 7 nucleotides match TRBD1. Per germline, CDR1 LGHDT and CDR2 YNNKEL (reference sequence). The CDR3 length is 15 residues. V shed 4 bases, J shed 3 bases, and the junction held 8 bases outside the gene matches. In DNA, the CDR3 is TGTGCCAGCAGCCTGTACAGGGGACTCGACTATGGCTACACCTTC. Its translation is CASSLYRGLDYGYTF.

This chain uses TRBV27 with TRBJ2-1, with 7 bases that match TRBD2. V shed 8 bases and J 6 bases; nucleotides not matched to a gene: 10. Germline V gene sequence: CDR1 MNHEY, CDR2 SMNVEV (reference sequence). The CDR3 loop spans 14 amino acids. The CDR3 DNA is TGTGCCAGCCAAGGCGCGGGAGAGGGCAATGAGCAGTTCTTC. Protein sequence: CASQGAGEGNEQFF.

This sequence joins TRBV7-3 and TRBJ2-5; 8 nucleotides match TRBD1. The CDR3 has 15 residues. V lost 3 bases, J lost 5 bases, and 8 bases stayed unmatched. Germline CDR1 SGHTA, CDR2 FQGTGA. The CDR3 loop reads CASSFSGGVGETQYF. The CDR3 coding sequence is TGTGCCAGCAGCTTCTCAGGGGGCGTTGGGGAGACCCAGTACTTC.

The DNA of the CDR3 is TGTGCCAGCAGCGCAACCGGGACTCTCAACGGCGAGCAGTACTTC. It codes for CASSATGTLNGEQYF. V gene TRBV9 combines with J gene TRBJ2-7; perhaps TRBD2 as D (6 bases). Germline-derived CDR1 and CDR2 are SGDLS and YYNGEE. The CDR3 loop spans 15 amino acids. The V gene lost 3 bases and the J gene lost 6 bases, with 19 bases spanning the gap.

This chain connects TRBV24-1 to TRBJ2-1; the match to TRBD1 covers 11 bases. With 4 bases clipped from V and 8 bases from J, the junction kept 6 bases outside the gene matches. This CDR3 region has 15 residues. Germline CDR1 and CDR2: KGHDR and SFDVKD. The CDR3 loop reads CATSDPGTGGDEQFF. CDR3 coding DNA: TGTGCCACCAGTGACCCCGGGACAGGGGGGGATGAGCAGTTCTTC.

The rearrangement links TRBV6-2 or TRBV6-3 to TRBJ1-2; 8 nucleotides agree with TRBD1. Germline-derived CDR1 and CDR2 are MNHEY and SVGEGT. Trimming removed 6 bases from V and 8 bases from J; junction bases left unmatched: 20. The CDR3 has 17 residues. CDR3 residues: CASSPGTGNRGSRGYTF. In nucleotides, the CDR3 is TGTGCCAGCAGCCCCGGGACAGGAAATCGAGGGTCCAGAGGCTACACCTTC.